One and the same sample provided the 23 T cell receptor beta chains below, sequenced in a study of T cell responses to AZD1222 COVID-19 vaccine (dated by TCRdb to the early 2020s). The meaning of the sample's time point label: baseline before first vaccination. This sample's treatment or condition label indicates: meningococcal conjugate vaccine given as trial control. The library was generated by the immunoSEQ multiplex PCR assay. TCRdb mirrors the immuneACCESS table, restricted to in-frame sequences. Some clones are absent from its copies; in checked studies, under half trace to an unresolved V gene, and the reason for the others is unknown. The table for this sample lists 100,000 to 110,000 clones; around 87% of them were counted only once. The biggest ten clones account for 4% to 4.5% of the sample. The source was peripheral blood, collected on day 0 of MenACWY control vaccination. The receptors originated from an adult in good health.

The CDR3 region is CASRGRGRVEAFF. In nucleotides, the CDR3 is TGTGCCAGCAGGGGACGGGGGCGCGTTGAAGCTTTCTTT. This chain connects TRBV6-5 to TRBJ1-1, with a weak D call TRBD1 (6 bases). The CDR3 length is 13 residues. Germline V gives CDR1 MNHEY, CDR2 SVGAGI. Trimming pared 6 bases from V and 7 bases from J, leaving 15 bases between.

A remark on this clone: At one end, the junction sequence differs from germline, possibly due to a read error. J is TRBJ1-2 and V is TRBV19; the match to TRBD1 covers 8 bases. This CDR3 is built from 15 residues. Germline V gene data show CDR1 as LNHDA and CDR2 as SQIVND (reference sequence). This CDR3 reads CASSTSGGANFGYTF. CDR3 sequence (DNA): TGTGCCAGTAGTACTTCAGGGGGCGCAAACTTTGGCTACACCTTC.

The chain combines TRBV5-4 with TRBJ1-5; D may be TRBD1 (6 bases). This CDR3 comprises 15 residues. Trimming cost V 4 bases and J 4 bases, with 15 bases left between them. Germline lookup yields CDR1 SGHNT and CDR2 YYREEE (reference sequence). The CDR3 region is CASSQQGVWNQPQHF. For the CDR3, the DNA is TGTGCCAGCAGCCAACAGGGAGTATGGAATCAGCCCCAGCATTTT.

The CDR3 loop reads CASSTGGQPNQPQHF. DNA of the CDR3: TGCGCCAGCAGTACAGGTGGACAGCCCAATCAGCCCCAGCATTTT. The chain uses TRBV5-1 and TRBJ1-5; a possible D gene is TRBD1 (6 bases). The CDR3 covers 15 residues. Deletions cut 5 bases from V and 3 bases from J, with 15 bases between. In germline, CDR1 is SGHRS, CDR2 YFSETQ.

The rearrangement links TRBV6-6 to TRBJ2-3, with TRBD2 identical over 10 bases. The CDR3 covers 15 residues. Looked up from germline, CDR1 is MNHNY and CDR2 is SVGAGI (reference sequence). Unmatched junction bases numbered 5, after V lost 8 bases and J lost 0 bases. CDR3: CASLQLAGSTDTQYF. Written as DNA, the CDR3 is TGTGCCAGCCTCCAACTAGCGGGAAGCACAGATACGCAGTATTTT.

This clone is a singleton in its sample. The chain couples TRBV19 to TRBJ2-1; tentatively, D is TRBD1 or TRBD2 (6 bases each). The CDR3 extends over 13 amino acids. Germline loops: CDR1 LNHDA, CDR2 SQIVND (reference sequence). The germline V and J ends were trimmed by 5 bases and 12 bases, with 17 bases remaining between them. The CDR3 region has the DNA TGTGCCAGTAGTGAGGGGGAGCGGGCTCCGCAGTTCTTC. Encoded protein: CASSEGERAPQFF.

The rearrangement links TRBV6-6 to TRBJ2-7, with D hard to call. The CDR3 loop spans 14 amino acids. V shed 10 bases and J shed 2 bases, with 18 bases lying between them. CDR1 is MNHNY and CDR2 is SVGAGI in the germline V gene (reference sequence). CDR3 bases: TGTGCCACGTGTGGGTTCCCACACACCTACGAGCAGTACTTC. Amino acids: CATCGFPHTYEQYF.

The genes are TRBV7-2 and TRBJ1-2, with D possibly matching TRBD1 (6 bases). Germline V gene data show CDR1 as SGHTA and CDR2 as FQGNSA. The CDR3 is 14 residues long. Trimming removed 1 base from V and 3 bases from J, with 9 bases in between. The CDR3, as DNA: TGTGCCAGCAGCTTAGACAGGGAGGACTATGGCTACACCTTC. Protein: CASSLDREDYGYTF. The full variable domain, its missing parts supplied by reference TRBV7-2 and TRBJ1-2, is GAGVSQSPSNKVTEKGKDVELRCDPISGHTALYWYRQSLGQGLEFLIYFQGNSAPDKSGLPSDRFSAERTGGSVSTLTIQRTQQEDSAVYLCASSLDREDYGYTFGSGTRLTVV.

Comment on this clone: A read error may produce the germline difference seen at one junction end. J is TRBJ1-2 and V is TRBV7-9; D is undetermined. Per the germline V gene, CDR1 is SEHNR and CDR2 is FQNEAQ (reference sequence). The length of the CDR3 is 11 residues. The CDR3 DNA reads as TGTGCCAGCAGTTTAGTAAATGGCTACACCTTC. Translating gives CASSLVNGYTF. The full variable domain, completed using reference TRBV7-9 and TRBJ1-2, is DTGVSQNPRHKITKRGQNVTFRCDPISEHNRLYWYRQTLGQGPEFLTYFQNEAQLEKSRLLSDRFSAERPKGSFSTLEIQRTEQGDSAMYLCASSLVNGYTFGSGTRLTVV.

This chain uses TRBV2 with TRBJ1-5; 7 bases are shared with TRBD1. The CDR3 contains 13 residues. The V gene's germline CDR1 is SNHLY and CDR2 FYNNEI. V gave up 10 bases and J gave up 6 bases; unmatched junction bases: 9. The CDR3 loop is CATQGGGGQPQHF. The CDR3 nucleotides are TGTGCCACCCAGGGGGGGGGTGGTCAGCCCCAGCATTTT.

The CDR3 sequence: CASSPPGGSVTEAFF. Written as DNA, the CDR3 is TGTGCCAGCTCACCTCCAGGGGGTTCAGTCACTGAAGCTTTCTTT. The chain couples TRBV18 to TRBJ1-1; TRBD1 matches 7 bases. J lost 4 bases, V lost 3 bases, and 8 bases had no gene match. CDR1 and CDR2 (germline): KGHSH, LQKENI. This CDR3 is 15 amino acids long.

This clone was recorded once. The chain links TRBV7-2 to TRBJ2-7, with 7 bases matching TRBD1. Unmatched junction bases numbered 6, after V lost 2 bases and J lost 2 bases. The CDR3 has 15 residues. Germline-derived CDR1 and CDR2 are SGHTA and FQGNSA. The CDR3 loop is CASSLFRTGPYEQYF. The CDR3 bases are TGTGCCAGCAGCTTATTCCGGACAGGACCCTACGAGCAGTACTTC.

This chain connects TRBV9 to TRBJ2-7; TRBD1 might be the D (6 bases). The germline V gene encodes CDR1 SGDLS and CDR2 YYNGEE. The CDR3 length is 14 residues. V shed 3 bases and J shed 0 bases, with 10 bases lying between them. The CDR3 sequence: CASSGRTASYEQYF. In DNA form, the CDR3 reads TGTGCCAGCAGCGGAAGGACAGCCTCCTACGAGCAGTACTTC.

The CDR3 reads CAWSWESGYTF. CDR3 in DNA: TGTGCCTGGAGTTGGGAATCCGGCTACACCTTC. The rearrangement uses TRBV30 and TRBJ1-2, with D hard to call. Germline V lookup: CDR1 GTSNPN, CDR2 SVGIG (reference sequence). V was clipped by 2 bases and J by 8 bases, with 9 bases between them. The CDR3 is made up of 11 amino acids.

The CDR3 DNA reads as TGTGCCAGCACACCGGCGGGTGGGTATCAGCCCCAGCATTTT. Translation: CASTPAGGYQPQHF. The chain links TRBV28 to TRBJ1-5; the D is unclear. The CDR3 consists of 14 residues. V lost 7 bases, J lost 5 bases, and 15 bases lay in between. CDR1 is MDHEN and CDR2 is SYDVKM in the germline V gene.

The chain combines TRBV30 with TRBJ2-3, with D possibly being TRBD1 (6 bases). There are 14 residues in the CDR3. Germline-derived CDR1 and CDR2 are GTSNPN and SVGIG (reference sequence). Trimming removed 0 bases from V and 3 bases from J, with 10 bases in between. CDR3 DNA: TGTGCCTGGAGTGTTGGCAGGGGAACAGATACGCAGTATTTT. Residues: CAWSVGRGTDTQYF.

CDR3 DNA sequence: TGTGCCTGGAGTCTGTCTAGGGACTATGGCTACACCTTC. The encoded protein is CAWSLSRDYGYTF. The rearrangement uses TRBV30 and TRBJ1-2, with D uncertain. Germline V gene sequence: CDR1 GTSNPN, CDR2 SVGIG (reference sequence). The V end was cut by 2 bases, the J end by 3 bases, with 10 bases between. This CDR3 region has 13 residues.

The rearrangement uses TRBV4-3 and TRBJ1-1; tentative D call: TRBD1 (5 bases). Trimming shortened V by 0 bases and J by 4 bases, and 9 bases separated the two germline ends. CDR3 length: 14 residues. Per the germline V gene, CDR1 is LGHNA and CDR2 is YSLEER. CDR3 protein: CASSQDPRGTEAFF. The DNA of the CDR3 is TGCGCCAGCAGCCAAGATCCTAGGGGCACTGAAGCTTTCTTT.

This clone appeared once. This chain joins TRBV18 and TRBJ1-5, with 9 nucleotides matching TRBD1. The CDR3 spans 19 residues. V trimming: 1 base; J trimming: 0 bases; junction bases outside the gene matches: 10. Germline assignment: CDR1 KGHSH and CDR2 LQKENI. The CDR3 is CASSPRPTGTGNSNQPQHF. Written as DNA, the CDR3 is TGTGCCAGCTCACCACGTCCTACCGGGACAGGGAATAGCAATCAGCCCCAGCATTTT.

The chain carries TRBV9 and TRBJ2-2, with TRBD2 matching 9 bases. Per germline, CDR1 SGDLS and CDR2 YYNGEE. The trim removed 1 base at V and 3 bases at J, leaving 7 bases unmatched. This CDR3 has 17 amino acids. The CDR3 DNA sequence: TGTGCCAGCAGCGTATGGGGGACTAGCCTTTACACCGGGGAGCTGTTTTTT. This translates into CASSVWGTSLYTGELFF.

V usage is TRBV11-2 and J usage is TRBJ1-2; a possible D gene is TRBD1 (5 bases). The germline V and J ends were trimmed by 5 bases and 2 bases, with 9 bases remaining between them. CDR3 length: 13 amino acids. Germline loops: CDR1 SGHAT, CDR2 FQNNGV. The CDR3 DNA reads TGTGCCAGCAGCCAGGGAGGGAACTATGGCTACACCTTC. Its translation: CASSQGGNYGYTF. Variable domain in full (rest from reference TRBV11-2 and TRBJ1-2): EAGVAQSPRYKIIEKRQSVAFWCNPISGHATLYWYQQILGQGPKLLIQFQNNGVVDDSQLPKDRFSAERLKGVDSTLKIQPAKLEDSAVYLCASSQGGNYGYTFGSGTRLTVV.

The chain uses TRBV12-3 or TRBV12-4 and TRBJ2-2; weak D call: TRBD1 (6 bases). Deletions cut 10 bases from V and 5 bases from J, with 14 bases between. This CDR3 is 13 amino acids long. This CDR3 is CANRESDTGELFF. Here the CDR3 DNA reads TGTGCCAACAGGGAATCGGATACCGGGGAGCTGTTTTTT.

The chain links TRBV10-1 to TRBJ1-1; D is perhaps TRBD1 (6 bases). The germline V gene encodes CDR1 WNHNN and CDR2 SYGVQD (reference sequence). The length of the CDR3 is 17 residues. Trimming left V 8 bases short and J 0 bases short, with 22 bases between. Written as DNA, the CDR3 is TGCGCCAGCCACCCGGGGGGGGCCTCTAAGGTGAACACTGAAGCTTTCTTT. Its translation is CASHPGGASKVNTEAFF.